A selection of T cell receptor beta chains follows, all from one sample in a study of blood T cell repertoires in COVID-19. The method was immunoSEQ multiplex PCR; TCRdb's version includes in-frame clones alone and lacks a portion of them. The sample includes 200,000 to 250,000 clones, 70% to 85% of them seen just once. Sequencing was performed on PBMCs or T cells enriched from blood (not recorded which). The origin of the receptors is a woman between 35 and 50 years old with acute COVID-19. The CDR3 runs from the conserved cysteine through the conserved F or W. D genes are given only for firm matches. Part of the rows lack a size; the others show once, few, many or a class for expanded clones.

TRBD1,TRBJ1-5,NA,TRBV28,TGTGCCAGCAGCCCCAGGGGGCAGCCCCAGCATTTT,CASSPRGQPQHF
NA,TRBJ1-1,NA,TRBV9,TGTGCCAGCCACCCGGGGGGGGCTAGCGCTGAAGCTTTCTTT,CASHPGGASAEAFF
TRBD2,TRBJ2-3,NA,TRBV7-3,TGTGCCAGCAGCTTAGACAGCGGGGTTAGCACAGATACGCAGTATTTT,CASSLDSGVSTDTQYF
TRBD2,TRBJ2-1,NA,TRBV19,TGTGCCAGTAGTCCGGGACTAGCGGGAGGACCCTCCTACAATGAGCAGTTCTTC,CASSPGLAGGPSYNEQFF
TRBD1,TRBJ2-6,NA,TRBV28,TGTGCCAGCAGTCGACCACAGGGGACCGGGGCCAACGTCCTGACTTTC,CASSRPQGTGANVLTF
TRBD2,TRBJ2-1,NA,TRBV29-1,TGCAGCGCCAGAGGGGTGGGGCTAGCGGCCCAATACAATGAGCAGTTCTTC,CSARGVGLAAQYNEQFF
NA,TRBJ1-3,NA,TRBV18,TGTGCCAGCTCACCGCGACAGGCCAACTCTGGAAACACCATATATTTT,CASSPRQANSGNTIYF
TRBD1,TRBJ1-5,NA,TRBV19,TGTGCCAGTACCACGACCGCCGGGACAGGGGCCCAGCCCCAGCATTTT,CASTTTAGTGAQPQHF
NA,TRBJ1-2,NA,TRBV6-1,TGTGCCAGCAGTGAAGGAAGAGCCCATGGCTACACCTTC,CASSEGRAHGYTF
NA,TRBJ2-3,NA,TRBV6-1,TGTGCCAGCAGTGCGGACAAAGCCTCCGGTACGCAGTATTTT,CASSADKASGTQYF
TRBD1,TRBJ1-2,NA,TRBV4-3,TGCGCCAGCAGCCAAGATTTGTGGACAGGGAATGGCTACACCTTC,CASSQDLWTGNGYTF
TRBD1,TRBJ2-1,NA,TRBV5-1,TGCGCCAGCAGCTTGGACTTGTGGGCAGGGGGAAACTACAATGAGCAGTTCTTC,CASSLDLWAGGNYNEQFF
TRBD1,TRBJ2-1,few,TRBV10-3,TGTGCCATCAGTGACTCGCCCACAGGGGCCCCGGGGTTCTTC,CAISDSPTGAPGFF
NA,TRBJ1-5,NA,TRBV27,TGTGCCAGCGGTGAGGAACAGCCCCAGCATTTT,CASGEEQPQHF
NA,TRBJ2-2,NA,TRBV4-3,TGCGCCAGCAGCCGAGACCCAGGGTTGAACACCGGGGAGCTGTTTTTT,CASSRDPGLNTGELFF
NA,TRBJ1-2,NA,TRBV27,TGTGCCAGCAGTTTTAACGACTTGGGTGGCTACACCTTC,CASSFNDLGGYTF
TRBD1,TRBJ1-2,few,TRBV7-8,TGTGCCAGCAGCTTAGAGGTGGCGGGACAGGGCCATGGCTACACCTTC,CASSLEVAGQGHGYTF
TRBD2,TRBJ2-1,NA,TRBV7-9,TGTGCCAGCAGCCCCAGCGGGGGGGGACACAATGAGCAGTTCTTC,CASSPSGGGHNEQFF
NA,TRBJ1-2,NA,TRBV28,TGTGCCAGCAAGGACATTTATGGCTACACCTTC,CASKDIYGYTF
NA,TRBJ1-4,NA,TRBV28,TGTGCCAGCACTCGAGCCCCAGGGGCAGGAGAAAAACTGTTTTTT,CASTRAPGAGEKLFF
NA,TRBJ1-2,NA,TRBV11-2,TGTGCCAGCAGACCCGGAGGAGGACGGTATGGCTACACCTTC,CASRPGGGRYGYTF
TRBD1,TRBJ2-7,once,TRBV2,TGTGCCAGCAGTATCAGACAGGGCTACGAGCAGTACTTC,CASSIRQGYEQYF
NA,TRBJ2-2,NA,TRBV28,TGTGCCAGCAGCCCCCCCACTAGAAGCGGGGAGCTGTTTTTT,CASSPPTRSGELFF
NA,TRBJ2-7,NA,TRBV19,TGTGCCAGTAGTACGTTGACAGGCTCCTACGAGCAGTACTTC,CASSTLTGSYEQYF
TRBD1,TRBJ1-6,NA,TRBV6-5,TGTGCCAGCAGTTTATGGACAGGGGGTTTTTCACCCCTCCACTTT,CASSLWTGGFSPLHF
NA,TRBJ1-1,NA,TRBV5-5,TGTGCCAGCAGCGCCGGAACAGGGCTTTATGAAGCTGAAGCTTTCTTT,CASSAGTGLYEAEAFF
NA,TRBJ1-2,NA,TRBV21-1,TGTGCCAGCAGCGAGGGACAGGAGAATGGCTACACCTTC,CASSEGQENGYTF
NA,TRBJ1-5,NA,TRBV21-1,TGTGCCAGCAGCGGGTCCAGGGTGAAGGGCAATCAGCCCCAGCATTTT,CASSGSRVKGNQPQHF
NA,TRBJ1-1,few,TRBV5-1,TGCGCCAGCAGCTTTAAATTCGCAGGGAGGTCGAACACTGAAGCTTTCTTT,CASSFKFAGRSNTEAFF
TRBD2,TRBJ2-7,NA,TRBV11-2,TGTGCCAGCAGCTCGAAGCGGGAAACTTCCTACGAGCAGTACTTC,CASSSKRETSYEQYF
NA,TRBJ2-1,NA,TRBV7-8,TGTGCCAGCAGCCAAATGACGGCCAGGGGTGTTAATGAGCAGTTCTTC,CASSQMTARGVNEQFF
NA,TRBJ1-1,NA,TRBV29-1,TGCAGCGTTGGGTTCAGGGGTATGAACACTGAAGCTTTCTTT,CSVGFRGMNTEAFF
NA,TRBJ2-5,NA,TRBV7-2,TGTGCCAGCAGCTTAGCCCACACCGGGGGAAAAGAGACCCAGTACTTC,CASSLAHTGGKETQYF